The T cell receptor beta chain described here comes from a study of spatial heterogeneity in lung cancer. Study context: Sequences of the beta chain were consistently detected in greater numbers than alpha-chain sequences. Each unique TCR and UMI combination was seen more than ten times on average in raw reads.

The time point denotes: sample taken at primary tumor resection. Whole RNA came from tumor, nontumor lung or frozen PBMC and was sequenced without being sorted. Germline CDR1 and CDR2: LGHNA and YNFKEQ. This CDR3 spans 16 amino acids. The J segment lost 7 bases and the V segment lost 0 bases, leaving 3 bases of the junction unmatched. TCRdb ran MiXCR on the 5' RACE reads and lists one entry per CDR3 protein. The sample lists 40,000 to 45,000 distinct CDR3 sequences, 12% to 15% occurring once. This clonotype was seen a handful of times. The source was PBMCs, collected at surgery. The receptor was isolated from a male donor with early-stage non-small cell lung cancer. The rearrangement joins TRBV4-2 to TRBJ1-6; TRBD1 matches at 10 bases. In nucleotides, the CDR3 is TGTGCCAGCAGCCAAGATTGGGGACAGGGGAATTCACCCCTCCACTTT. It specifies CASSQDWGQGNSPLHF.